This TCR beta chain appears in the sequencing data of a study of human T cells and chemical hapten exposure. From the RACE reads, TCRdb called clonotypes with MiXCR, one entry per CDR3 protein. Found here are around 35,000 distinct CDR3 sequences, approximately 5% of them singletons; the top ten hold roughly 13%. As to time point: healthy volunteer bleed at 6 weeks. The total RNA was obtained from whole blood that was not fractionated. J was trimmed by 1 base and V by 0 bases; bases with no gene match: 8. The CDR3 has 18 residues. In germline, CDR1 is KGHSH, CDR2 LQKENI. The table lists this clonotype with many counts.

The sequence was obtained from a human donor in good health. Some clones in this sample may be carry-over from other donors' samples. The chain couples TRBV18 to TRBJ2-1; 8 nucleotides match TRBD2. Material for sequencing was whole blood. The CDR3 is CASSPPGLGDSSYNEQFF. CDR3 coding DNA: TGTGCCAGCTCACCACCGGGACTAGGGGATTCTTCCTACAATGAGCAGTTCTTC. The full variable domain, completed using reference TRBV18 and TRBJ2-1, is NAGVMQNPRHLVRRRGQEARLRCSPMKGHSHVYWYRQLPEEGLKFMVYLQKENIIDESGMPKERFSAEFPKEGPSILRIQQVVRGDSAAYFCASSPPGLGDSSYNEQFFGPGTRLTVL.